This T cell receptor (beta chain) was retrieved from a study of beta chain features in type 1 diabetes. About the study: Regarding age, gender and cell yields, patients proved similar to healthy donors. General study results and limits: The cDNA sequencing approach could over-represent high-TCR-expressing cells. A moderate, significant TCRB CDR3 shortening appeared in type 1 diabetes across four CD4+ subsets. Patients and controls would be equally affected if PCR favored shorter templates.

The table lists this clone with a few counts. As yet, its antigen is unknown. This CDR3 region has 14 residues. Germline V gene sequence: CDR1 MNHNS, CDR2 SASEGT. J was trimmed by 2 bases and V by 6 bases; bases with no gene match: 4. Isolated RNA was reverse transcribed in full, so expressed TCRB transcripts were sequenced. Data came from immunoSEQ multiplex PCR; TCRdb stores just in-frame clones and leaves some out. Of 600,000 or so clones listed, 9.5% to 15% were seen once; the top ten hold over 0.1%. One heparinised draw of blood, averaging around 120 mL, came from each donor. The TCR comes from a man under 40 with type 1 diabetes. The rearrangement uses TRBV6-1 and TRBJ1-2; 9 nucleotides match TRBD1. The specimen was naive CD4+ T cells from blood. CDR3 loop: CASSTGTGNYGYTF. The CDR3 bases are TGTGCCAGCAGCACCGGGACAGGGAACTATGGCTACACCTTC.